This T cell receptor beta chain was identified during a study of identical twins (dated by TCRdb to 2016 to 2017). Background for the entire study: To test whether fetal clonotypes persist, the study used deep sequencing on TCR alpha and beta repertoires from monozygotic twins, unrelated adults of various ages, and cord blood. To rule out contamination, the twin experiments were replicated at different times with different library preparation protocols.

V is pared back by 0 bases and J by 0 bases, with 8 bases lying between the germline termini. For CDR1 and CDR2, the germline V gene lists SGHAT and FQNNGV. There are 15 amino acids in the CDR3, from cysteine to phenylalanine inclusive. The read is trimmed to its CDR3 DNA, 45 bases read in frame from base 1. Every donor was a healthy Caucasian. Three pairs of female monozygotic twins, all aged about 18 to 30 years, made up the twin cohort. Positive isolation kits from Invitrogen were used to isolate CD4+ and CD8+ T cell populations. There are a few counts of this clonotype. Its antigen remains undetermined. Base qualities are missing; no much larger clone stands one base away. The full study reports these points: The excess sharing between twins in beta out-of-frame sequences was weaker because fewer shared sequences reduced the signal-to-noise ratio. In monozygotic twins, recombination models systematically underestimated out-of-frame TCR alpha sharing, but the models matched the sharing seen between unrelated individuals. Invariant T cells such as MAIT and iNKT could partly confound zero-insertion analyses, though diverse VJ usage argued against this for most clonotypes. Compared with coincidental sharing between unrelated individuals, out-of-frame TCR alpha sequences shared between twins showed an excess of sequences with low generation probability. Because the same donors could not be followed over many years, conclusions were based on cross-sectional statistical analysis. Abundant cord blood beta clonotypes carried fewer insertions; young adult naive repertoires showed a weaker similar trend, while memory repertoires showed none.

Libraries came from 5' RACE. This sample was sequenced with an Illumina HiSeq 2000. Template switching added a universal primer binding site, and the final cDNA carried a unique molecular identifier that allowed TCR cDNA molecules to be counted accurately. First-strand cDNA for TCR alpha and beta chains was synthesized from specific primers in the conserved constant-segment region. To control for contamination, each cDNA library was double barcoded with a SMART-Mk sample barcode plus Illumina barcodes. TruSeq adapter sequences along with Illumina sample barcodes were introduced in two successive PCR steps. The TCR alpha and beta cDNA libraries were sequenced on the Illumina HiSeq platform using custom primers. In the original analysis: MiGEC was used to process raw reads and extract unique molecular identifiers, and MiXCR was used to find CDR3 positions. For each individual, recombination models were inferred using an EM algorithm with the repgenHMM and IGoR tools. The tcR package in R was used for shared clonotype analysis, with sharing normalized by the product of cloneset sizes. Out-of-frame nonproductive sequences were analyzed to study raw recombination free of thymic and clonal selection effects. Clones were called with MiXCR by TCRdb after fastp trimmed the public reads at Q25, and only in-frame beta chains were retained. Duplicate CDR3 protein sequences are folded into a single record with the most common DNA and genes. In this record, the V and J calls reflect TCRdb's handling and not the investigators' own analysis. Across this sample there are 460,000 or so distinct CDR3 sequences, with 14% seen only once. Jointly, the top ten make up over 0.5% of the sample.

The data were also submitted as part of a second study, on yellow fever vaccine responses in identical twins. Taken from the second paper: The authors reported that the T cell response to vaccination in identical twins appeared partly convergent and partly personalized. In the study, vaccine-responding T cell clones were precisely tracked in identical twins.

Input material: CD4+ T cells sorted from blood. This chain is built from TRBV11-2 and TRBJ1-2, with the D gene too uncertain to name. The source of this sequence is a young woman in good health. The CDR3 reads CASSLEGGPNYGYTF. The nucleotide sequence reads as follows: TGTGCCAGCAGCTTAGAAGGCGGCCCTAACTATGGCTACACCTTC.